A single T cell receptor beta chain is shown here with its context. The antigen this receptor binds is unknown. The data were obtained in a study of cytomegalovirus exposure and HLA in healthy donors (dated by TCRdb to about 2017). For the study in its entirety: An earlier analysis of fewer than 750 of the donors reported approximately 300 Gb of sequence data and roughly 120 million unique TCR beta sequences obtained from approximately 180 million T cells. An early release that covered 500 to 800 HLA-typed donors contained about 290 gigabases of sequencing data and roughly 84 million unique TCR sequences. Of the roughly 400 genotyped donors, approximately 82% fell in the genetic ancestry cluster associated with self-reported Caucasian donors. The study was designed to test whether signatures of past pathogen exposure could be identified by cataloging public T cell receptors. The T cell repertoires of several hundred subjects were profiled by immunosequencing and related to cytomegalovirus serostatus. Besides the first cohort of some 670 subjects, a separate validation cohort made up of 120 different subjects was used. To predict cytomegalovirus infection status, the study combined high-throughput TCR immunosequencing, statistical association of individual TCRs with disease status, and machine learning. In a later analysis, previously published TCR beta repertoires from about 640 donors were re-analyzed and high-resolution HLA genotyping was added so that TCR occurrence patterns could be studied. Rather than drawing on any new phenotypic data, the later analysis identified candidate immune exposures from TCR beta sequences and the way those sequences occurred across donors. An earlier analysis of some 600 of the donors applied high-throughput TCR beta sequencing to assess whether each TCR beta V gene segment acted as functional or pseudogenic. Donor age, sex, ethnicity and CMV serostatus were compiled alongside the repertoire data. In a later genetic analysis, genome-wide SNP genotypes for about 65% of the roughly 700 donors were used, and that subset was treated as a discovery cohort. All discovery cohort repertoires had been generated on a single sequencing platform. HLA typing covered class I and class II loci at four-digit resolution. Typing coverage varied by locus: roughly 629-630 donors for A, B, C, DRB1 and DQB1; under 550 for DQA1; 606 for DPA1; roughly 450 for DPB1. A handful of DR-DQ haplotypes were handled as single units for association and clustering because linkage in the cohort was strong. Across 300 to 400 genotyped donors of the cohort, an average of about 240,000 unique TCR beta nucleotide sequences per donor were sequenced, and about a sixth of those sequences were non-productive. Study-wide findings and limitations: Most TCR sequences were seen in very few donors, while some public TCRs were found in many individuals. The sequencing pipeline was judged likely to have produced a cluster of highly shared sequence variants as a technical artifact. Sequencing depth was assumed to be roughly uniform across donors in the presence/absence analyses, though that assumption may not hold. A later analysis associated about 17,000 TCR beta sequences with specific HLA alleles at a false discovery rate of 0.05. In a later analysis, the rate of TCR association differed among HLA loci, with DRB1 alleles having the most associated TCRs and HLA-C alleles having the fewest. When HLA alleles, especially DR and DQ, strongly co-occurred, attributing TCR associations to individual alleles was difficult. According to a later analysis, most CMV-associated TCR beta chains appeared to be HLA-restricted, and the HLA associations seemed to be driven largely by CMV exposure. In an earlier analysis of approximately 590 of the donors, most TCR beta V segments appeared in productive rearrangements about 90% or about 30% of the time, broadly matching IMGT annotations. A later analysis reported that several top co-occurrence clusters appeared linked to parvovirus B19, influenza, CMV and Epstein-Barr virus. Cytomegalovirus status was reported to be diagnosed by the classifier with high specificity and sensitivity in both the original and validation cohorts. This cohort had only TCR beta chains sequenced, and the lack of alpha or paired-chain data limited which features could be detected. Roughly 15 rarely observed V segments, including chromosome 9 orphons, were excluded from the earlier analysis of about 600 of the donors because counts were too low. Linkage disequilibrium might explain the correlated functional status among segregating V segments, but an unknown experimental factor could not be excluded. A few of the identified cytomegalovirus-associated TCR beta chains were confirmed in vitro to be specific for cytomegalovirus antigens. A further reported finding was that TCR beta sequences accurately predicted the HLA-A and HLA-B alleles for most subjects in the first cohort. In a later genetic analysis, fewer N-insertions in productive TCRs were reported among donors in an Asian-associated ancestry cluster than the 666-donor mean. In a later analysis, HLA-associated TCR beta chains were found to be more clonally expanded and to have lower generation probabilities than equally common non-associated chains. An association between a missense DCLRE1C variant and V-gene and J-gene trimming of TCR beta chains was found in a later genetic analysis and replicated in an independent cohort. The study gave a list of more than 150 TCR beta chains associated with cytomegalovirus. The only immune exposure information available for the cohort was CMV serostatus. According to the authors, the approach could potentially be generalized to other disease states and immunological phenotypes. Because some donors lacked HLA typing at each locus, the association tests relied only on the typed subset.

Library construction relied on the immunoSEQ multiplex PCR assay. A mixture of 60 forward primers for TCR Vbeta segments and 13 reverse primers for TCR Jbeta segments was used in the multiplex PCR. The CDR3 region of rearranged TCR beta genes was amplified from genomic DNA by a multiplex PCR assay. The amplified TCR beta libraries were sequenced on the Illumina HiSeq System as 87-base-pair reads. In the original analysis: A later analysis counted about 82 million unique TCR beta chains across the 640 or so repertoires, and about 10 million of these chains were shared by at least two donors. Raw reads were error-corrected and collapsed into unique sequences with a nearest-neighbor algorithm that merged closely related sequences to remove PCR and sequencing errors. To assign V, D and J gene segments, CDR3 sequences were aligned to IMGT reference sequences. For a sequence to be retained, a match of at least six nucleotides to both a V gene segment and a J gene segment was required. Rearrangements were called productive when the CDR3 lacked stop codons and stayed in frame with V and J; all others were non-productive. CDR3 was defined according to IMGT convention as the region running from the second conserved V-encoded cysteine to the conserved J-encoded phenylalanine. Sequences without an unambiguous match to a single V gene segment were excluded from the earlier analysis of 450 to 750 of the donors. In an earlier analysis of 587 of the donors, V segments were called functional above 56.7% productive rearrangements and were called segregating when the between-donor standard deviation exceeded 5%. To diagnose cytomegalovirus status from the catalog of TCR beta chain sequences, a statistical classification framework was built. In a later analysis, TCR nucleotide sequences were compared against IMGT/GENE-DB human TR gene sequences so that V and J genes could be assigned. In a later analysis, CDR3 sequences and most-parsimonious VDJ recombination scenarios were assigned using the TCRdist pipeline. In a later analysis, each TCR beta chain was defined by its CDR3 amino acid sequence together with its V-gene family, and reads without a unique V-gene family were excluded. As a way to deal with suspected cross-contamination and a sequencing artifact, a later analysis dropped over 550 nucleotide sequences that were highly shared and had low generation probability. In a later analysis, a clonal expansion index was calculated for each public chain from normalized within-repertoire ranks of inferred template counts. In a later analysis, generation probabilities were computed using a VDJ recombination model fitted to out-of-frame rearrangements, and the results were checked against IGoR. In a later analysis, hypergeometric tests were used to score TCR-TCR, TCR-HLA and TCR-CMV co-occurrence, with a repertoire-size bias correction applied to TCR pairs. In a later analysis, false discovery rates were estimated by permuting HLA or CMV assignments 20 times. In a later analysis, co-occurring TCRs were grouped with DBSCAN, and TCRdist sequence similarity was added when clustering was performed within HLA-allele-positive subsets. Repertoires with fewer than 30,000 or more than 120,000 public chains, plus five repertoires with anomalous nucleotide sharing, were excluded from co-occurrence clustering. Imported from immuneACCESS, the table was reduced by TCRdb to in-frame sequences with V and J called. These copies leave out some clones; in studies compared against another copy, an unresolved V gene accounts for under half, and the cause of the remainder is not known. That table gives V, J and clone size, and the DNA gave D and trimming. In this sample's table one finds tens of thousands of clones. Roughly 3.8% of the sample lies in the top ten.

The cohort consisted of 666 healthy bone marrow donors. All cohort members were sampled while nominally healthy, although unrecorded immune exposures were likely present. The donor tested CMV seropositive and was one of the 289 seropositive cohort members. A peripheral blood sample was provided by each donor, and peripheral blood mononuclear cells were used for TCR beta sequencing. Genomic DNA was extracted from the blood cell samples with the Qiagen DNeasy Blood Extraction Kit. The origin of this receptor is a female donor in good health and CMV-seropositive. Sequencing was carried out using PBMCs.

CDR3 protein: CASSVLLTGADEQFF. Read as DNA, the sequence is TGTGCCAGCAGCGTCCTTCTAACGGGAGCGGATGAGCAGTTCTTC. The V gene is TRBV9 and the J gene is TRBJ2-1; the D gene is possibly TRBD2, with 6 bases matching. Deletion took 2 bases off V and 8 bases off J, with a span of 17 bases between the germline ends. The CDR3, from cysteine to phenylalanine, totals 15 residues. Only the CDR3 DNA is retained, 45 bases long and in frame from the first base. The germline V gene specifies SGDLS as CDR1 and YYNGEE as CDR2.